These T cell receptor beta chains were read from a single sample in a study of type 1 regulatory T cells. One entry per CDR3 protein results from TCRdb running MiXCR on the reads. Of around 88,000 distinct CDR3 sequences listed, less than 40% were seen once; the top ten hold around 2.3%. Sequencing was done on a sample of CD4+ T cells, either the whole sample or a sorted fraction (not recorded which). The receptors were sampled from a human donor in good health. CDR3s include the opening cysteine and the closing phenylalanine or tryptophan. A D gene is named only where the DNA matches it firmly. Clone size is stated in some rows and not others, as once, few, many or a class when expanded.

d_call j_call v_call clone_size cdr3_nt cdr3_aa
. TRBJ2-1 TRBV28 few TGTGCCAGCAGACTAGCTTTAGTCAATGAGCAGTTCTTC CASRLALVNEQFF
. TRBJ1-1 TRBV15 . TGTGCCACCAGCAGGGATTTCAACGGAGCTTTCTTT CATSRDFNGAFF
. TRBJ1-1 TRBV7-9 few TGTGCCAGCAGCCCGGATGGTTTACCCACTGAAGCTTTCTTT CASSPDGLPTEAFF
TRBD1 TRBJ1-2 TRBV4-1 . TGCGCCAGCAGCCAACCAAAAGACAGGGGCTATGGCTACACCTTC CASSQPKDRGYGYTF
TRBD1 TRBJ1-5 TRBV24-1 . TGTGCCACCGGAACAGGGGCCCAGCCCCAGCATTTT CATGTGAQPQHF
. TRBJ2-7 TRBV5-1 . TGCGCCAGCAGCACCAGGGGGGGAGGTTCCTACGAGCAGTACTTC CASSTRGGGSYEQYF
. TRBJ2-2 TRBV5-1 . TGCGCCAGCACGGGGTACTCGGCCGGGGAGCTGTTTTTT CASTGYSAGELFF
. TRBJ2-1 TRBV7-2 few TGTGCCAGCAGTTTACCAGGACTACCATACAATGAGCAGTTCTTC CASSLPGLPYNEQFF
. TRBJ1-2 TRBV29-1 many TGCAGCGTTGAAGAAGACAGGTTCTATGGCTACACCTTC CSVEEDRFYGYTF
. TRBJ2-7 TRBV6-6 few TGTGCCAGCAGTTACCAGGGGAGGAACGAGCAGTACTTC CASSYQGRNEQYF
TRBD1 TRBJ2-1 TRBV5-1 . TGCGCCAGCAGCTTGGAAACAGGGGACCTCTACAATGAGCAGTTCTTC CASSLETGDLYNEQFF
TRBD2 TRBJ2-7 TRBV20-1 . TGCAGTGCTAGAAGAAGCGGGAGAGCCTACGAGCAGTACTTC CSARRSGRAYEQYF
TRBD1 TRBJ1-1 TRBV20-1 few TGCAGTGCTAATGGACAGGGGAGAACTGAAGCTTTCTTT CSANGQGRTEAFF
. TRBJ2-1 TRBV5-1 . TGCGCCAGCAGCCCTCAAGGAGGGAGGATAGAATTATACAATGAGCAGTTCTTC CASSPQGGRIELYNEQFF
TRBD1 TRBJ2-5 TRBV6-2/TRBV6-3 few TGTGCCAGCAGTGTATCGGGACAGGCCGCCGGGGAGACCCAGTACTTC CASSVSGQAAGETQYF